This TCR beta chain stems from a study of neurological immune-mediated disorders. Study summary: In a group of roughly 34 multiple sclerosis patients, approximately 30 had the relapsing-remitting type and 3 had the secondary progressive type.

Over 160 million TCR-beta sequences from 15-18 subjects were obtained in each sequencing run. TCRdb reprocessed the 5' RACE reads via MiXCR and lists one record per CDR3 protein. In the table there are over 50,000 distinct CDR3 sequences, roughly 5.6% of which are singletons. Trimming stripped 7 bases from V and 6 bases from J, with 10 bases between. Germline V gene lookup returns CDR1 LGHNT and CDR2 FRNRAP. The CDR3 runs to 12 residues. This clonotype came up many times. Unsorted libraries used 2 million PBMCs kept at -80 degrees C. The receptor comes from a human donor with multiple sclerosis. The donor label of this sample is uncertain. The sequencing input was PBMCs. The rearrangement joins TRBV12-5 to TRBJ1-3; D is unclear. The CDR3 region is CASAKAENTIYF. CDR3 in DNA: TGTGCTAGTGCCAAAGCAGAAAACACCATATATTTT.